This note documents a single T cell receptor (beta chain) sequence. As processed by the authors: Amplification of reference gene primers provided the estimated nucleated cell counts. Sequencing used immunoSEQ multiplex PCR; TCRdb keeps in-frame clones, though not all of them. V and J calls and clone size are given by that table; D and trimming were obtained from the DNA. This sample has more than 100,000 clones, with 87% found just once. This record comes from a study of blood T cell repertoires in COVID-19. Study-level background: COVID-19 samples from acute and convalescent phases originated in the United States, Italy and Spain. PBMCs, B-cell-depleted T cells, or T cells were the source of the cDNA or gDNA that made up the material.

This CDR3 is built from 14 residues. V gave up 3 bases and J gave up 6 bases, with 15 bases separating them. The germline V gene encodes CDR1 SGHTA and CDR2 FQGNSA. The chain links TRBV7-2 to TRBJ2-7, with D perhaps TRBD1 (5 bases). This clonotype was obtained from a man aged 45 to 65 with active COVID-19. The sequenced material came from peripheral blood. The CDR3 nucleotides read TGTGCCAGCAGCTTGCAGGGAAGGCGGTCCGAGCAGTACTTC. This sequence encodes CASSLQGRRSEQYF.